The next 24 T cell receptor beta chains were all read from a single sample in a study of T cell changes during pregnancy in multiple sclerosis. Data came from immunoSEQ multiplex PCR; TCRdb stores just in-frame clones and leaves some out. The sample has about 40,000 clones; 92% are singletons. This specimen was CD8+ T cells from peripheral blood mononuclear cells, taken in the first trimester of pregnancy. The receptors were sampled from a female donor with multiple sclerosis, enrolled in a pregnancy study.

The V gene is TRBV6-5, the J gene TRBJ2-1, with no clear D. The CDR3 contains 13 residues. The germline gives CDR1 MNHEY, CDR2 SVGAGI. The V and J ends lost 6 bases and 0 bases respectively, with 6 bases between them. CDR3 DNA: TGTGCCAGCAGGCTCAGCTCCTACAATGAGCAGTTCTTC. Its protein is CASRLSSYNEQFF.

The genes are TRBV7-2 and TRBJ2-1, with D possibly matching TRBD1 (6 bases). CDR1 SGHTA and CDR2 FQGNSA come from the germline V gene. The CDR3 extends over 14 amino acids. V lost 8 bases and J lost 0, with 11 bases in between. CDR3 DNA: TGTGCCAGCGCGCAGGGGTTCTCCTACAATGAGCAGTTCTTC. As protein: CASAQGFSYNEQFF.

This rearrangement joins TRBV29-1 to TRBJ2-2; 9 bases align to TRBD1. Trimming at V came to 7 bases and at J to 5 bases, leaving 8 bases not matched to a gene. CDR1 and CDR2 (germline): SQVTM, ANQGSEA. The CDR3 covers 14 residues. The CDR3 spells CSATGQGPTGELFF. CDR3 DNA: TGCAGCGCCACGGGACAGGGCCCTACCGGGGAGCTGTTTTTT.

The rearrangement uses TRBV4-1 and TRBJ1-1; no firm D call. Trimming shortened V by 1 base and J by 2 bases, and 5 bases separated the two germline ends. Germline V gives CDR1 MGHRA, CDR2 YSYEKL. This CDR3 comprises 13 residues. The CDR3 here is CASSQAGNTEAFF. For the CDR3, the DNA is TGCGCCAGCAGCCAAGCAGGAAACACTGAAGCTTTCTTT.

The chain combines TRBV14 with TRBJ2-7; TRBD2 might be the D (5 bases). The CDR3 totals 17 residues. Trimming left V 0 bases short and J 1 base short, with 16 bases between. CDR1 and CDR2 from the germline V gene are SGHDN and FVKESK. The CDR3 loop is CASSQDLREVTSYEQYF. In DNA, the CDR3 is TGTGCCAGCAGCCAAGATCTCCGGGAAGTTACGTCCTACGAGCAGTACTTC.

The V and J genes are TRBV5-4 and TRBJ2-1, with TRBD2 as a possible D gene (6 bases). CDR1 is SGHNT, CDR2 YYREEE, per germline (reference sequence). V gave up 1 base and J gave up 6 bases, with 11 bases separating them. This CDR3 comprises 14 residues. CDR3 region: CASSLYSGVNEQFF. The CDR3 bases are TGTGCCAGCAGCTTGTACTCGGGGGTCAATGAGCAGTTCTTC.

The chain has TRBV4-2 and TRBJ2-3, with TRBD2 as a possible D gene (5 bases). In germline, CDR1 is LGHNA, CDR2 YNFKEQ. V lost 0 bases and J 4 bases, leaving 14 bases between the germline ends. This CDR3 spans 16 amino acids. In DNA form, the CDR3 reads TGTGCCAGCAGCCAAGAACGGGGTGGGCCAGCAGATACGCAGTATTTT. Translation: CASSQERGGPADTQYF.

The chain joins TRBV9 to TRBJ2-3; the D is unclear. The V end lost 2 bases, the J end lost 6 bases, and 7 bases lay between the germline ends. CDR3 size: 12 residues. Germline V CDR1 and CDR2: SGDLS, YYNGEE. Written as DNA, the CDR3 is TGTGCCAGCAGCGTCGACGGGGATACGCAGTATTTT. This gives the protein CASSVDGDTQYF.

The chain links TRBV27 to TRBJ2-7; D perhaps matches TRBD1 (5 bases). The ends were cut back, 2 bases at V and 6 bases at J, with 14 bases in the middle. Per germline, CDR1 MNHEY and CDR2 SMNVEV (reference sequence). The CDR3 sequence is 14 residues long. The DNA for the CDR3 is TGTGCCAGCAGTTTAGGTCAGGGATTAAGCGAGCAGTACTTC. This sequence encodes CASSLGQGLSEQYF.

The V gene is TRBV25-1, the J gene TRBJ2-3; TRBD1 matches 9 bases. With V trimmed by 3 bases and J by 2 bases, 3 bases remained unmatched. Germline V gene sequence: CDR1 MGHDK, CDR2 SYGVNS. The CDR3 length is 15 residues. The CDR3 loop reads CASSERTGVTDTQYF. CDR3 DNA: TGTGCCAGCAGTGAGAGGACAGGGGTCACAGATACGCAGTATTTT.

The CDR3 nucleotides read TGTGCCAGCAGTTACTCGATAACAGGGGAGGATGAGCAGTTCTTC. Protein: CASSYSITGEDEQFF. V usage is TRBV6-5 and J usage is TRBJ2-1; weak D call: TRBD1 (7 bases). Trimming cost V 0 bases and J 8 bases, with 14 bases left between them. CDR1 is MNHEY and CDR2 is SVGAGI in the germline V gene. The CDR3 is 15 amino acids.

V and J are TRBV19 and TRBJ1-1, with 9 bases aligning to TRBD1. Germline V gives CDR1 LNHDA, CDR2 SQIVND (reference sequence). V trimming: 4 bases; J trimming: 1 base; junction bases outside the gene matches: 4. This CDR3 is built from 15 residues. The CDR3: CASSTTTGGNTEAFF. The CDR3, as DNA: TGTGCCAGTAGTACGACGACAGGGGGGAACACTGAAGCTTTCTTT.

This chain joins TRBV7-9 and TRBJ1-5; 9 bases fit TRBD1. Germline CDR1 SEHNR, CDR2 FQNEAQ (reference sequence). V lost 6 bases to trimming and J lost 4 bases; unmatched junction nucleotides: 7. The CDR3 length is 15 residues. CDR3 DNA sequence: TGTGCCAGCAGACCCTTGACAGGGGGAAATCAGCCCCAGCATTTT. This translates into CASRPLTGGNQPQHF. Together with reference TRBV7-9 and TRBJ1-5, the CDR3 gives the full variable domain: DTGVSQNPRHKITKRGQNVTFRCDPISEHNRLYWYRQTLGQGPEFLTYFQNEAQLEKSRLLSDRFSAERPKGSFSTLEIQRTEQGDSAMYLCASRPLTGGNQPQHFGDGTRLSIL.

The chain recombines TRBV9 with TRBJ1-4; D is possibly TRBD1 (5 bases). Per the germline V gene, CDR1 is SGDLS and CDR2 is YYNGEE. The CDR3 is 15 residues long. V lost 3 bases to trimming and J lost 6 bases, with 15 bases between them. The CDR3 here is CASSDSRWGDEKLFF. The CDR3 bases are TGTGCCAGCAGCGATTCGCGGTGGGGGGATGAAAAACTGTTTTTT.

This rearrangement joins TRBV19 to TRBJ2-1; tentatively, D is TRBD2 (6 bases). The CDR3 runs 18 residues. Trimming took 0 bases from V and 0 from J, leaving 15 bases between them. Germline V lookup: CDR1 LNHDA, CDR2 SQIVND (reference sequence). The CDR3 coding sequence is TGTGCCAGTAGTATAGATTCGGGCGGGATGAGCTCCTACAATGAGCAGTTCTTC. Encoded protein: CASSIDSGGMSSYNEQFF.

The table lists this clone with a count of one. The chain recombines TRBV19 with TRBJ2-1; 7 bases line up with TRBD1. The CDR3 is made up of 12 amino acids. The trim removed 5 bases at V and 5 bases at J, leaving 0 bases unmatched. CDR1 is LNHDA, CDR2 SQIVND, per germline (reference sequence). The CDR3 loop is CASSQGDNEQFF. CDR3 sequence (DNA): TGTGCCAGTAGTCAGGGGGACAATGAGCAGTTCTTC.

Here the CDR3 DNA reads TGCGCCAGCAGCTTGGAATCGGGGACAGGGGGCGAGCAGTACTTC. It codes for CASSLESGTGGEQYF. The chain employs TRBV5-1 and TRBJ2-7; TRBD1 matches 11 bases. CDR1 is SGHRS, CDR2 YFSETQ, per germline. The CDR3 sequence is 15 residues long. V was clipped by 0 bases and J by 6 bases; unmatched bases: 5.

The V call is TRBV5-8, the J call TRBJ1-2, with D possibly being TRBD1 (5 bases). Germline CDR1 and CDR2: SGHTS and YDEGEE. The CDR3 sequence is 14 residues long. The V end lost 6 bases, the J end lost 3 bases, and 15 bases lay between the germline ends. The CDR3 reads CASNPSGIDYGYTF. As DNA, the CDR3 is TGTGCCAGCAACCCGTCAGGGATCGACTATGGCTACACCTTC.

The chain combines TRBV7-3 with TRBJ1-1; TRBD1 matches at 8 bases. Germline V gene lookup returns CDR1 SGHTA and CDR2 FQGTGA. V was pared by 5 bases and J by 12 bases, with 11 bases of the junction left unmatched. The CDR3 extends over 13 amino acids. DNA for the CDR3: TGTGCCAGCAGCAAGGCCGGGACAGGCGAGACTTTCTTT. Its protein is CASSKAGTGETFF.

The gene calls are TRBV9 and TRBJ2-7; perhaps TRBD1 as D (5 bases). The CDR3 spans 13 residues. The V end lost 2 bases, the J end lost 4 bases, and 10 bases lay between the germline ends. Germline V CDR1 and CDR2: SGDLS, YYNGEE. The DNA of the CDR3 is TGTGCCAGCAGCGTGGGGCAGGAATACGAGCAGTACTTC. Its protein product is CASSVGQEYEQYF. The full variable domain, its missing parts supplied by reference TRBV9 and TRBJ2-7, is DSGVTQTPKHLITATGQRVTLRCSPRSGDLSVYWYQQSLDQGLQFLIQYYNGEERAKGNILERFSAQQFPDLHSELNLSSLELGDSALYFCASSVGQEYEQYFGPGTRLTVT.

The genes are TRBV12-2 and TRBJ2-5; the table's D call of TRBD1 was not tested on the DNA. TRBV12-2 is deemed a pseudogene. CDR3 size: 16 residues. CDR3 nucleotides: TGTGCAAGTCGCTTACACAGGGGCCACGGGCCGGAGACCCAGTACTTC. It yields the protein CASRLHRGHGPETQYF.

This chain links TRBV30 with TRBJ2-7; 9 nucleotides align to TRBD1. The trim removed 5 bases at V and 1 base at J, leaving 0 bases unmatched. The length of the CDR3 is 12 residues. CDR1 is GTSNPN and CDR2 is SVGIG in the germline V gene (reference sequence). The CDR3 DNA sequence: TGTGCCTGGGGGACAGGGTCCTACGAGCAGTACTTC. Translation: CAWGTGSYEQYF.

The chain has TRBV19 and TRBJ2-1, with 7 bases fitting TRBD1. The CDR3 covers 12 residues. J gave up 8 bases and V 5 bases, and 3 bases lay outside the gene matches. The germline V gene encodes CDR1 LNHDA and CDR2 SQIVND (reference sequence). The CDR3 loop reads CASSPQGDEQFF. Here the CDR3 DNA reads TGTGCCAGTAGTCCCCAGGGGGATGAGCAGTTCTTC.

This chain joins TRBV5-8 and TRBJ1-1; TRBD1 might be the D (5 bases). Germline CDR1 reads SGHTS; CDR2 reads YDEGEE. The CDR3 is 15 amino acids. Trimming left V 3 bases short and J 6 bases short, with 18 bases between. The CDR3 loop reads CASSWGVGGDAEAFF. The DNA for the CDR3 is TGTGCCAGCAGCTGGGGGGTTGGGGGGGACGCTGAAGCTTTCTTT.